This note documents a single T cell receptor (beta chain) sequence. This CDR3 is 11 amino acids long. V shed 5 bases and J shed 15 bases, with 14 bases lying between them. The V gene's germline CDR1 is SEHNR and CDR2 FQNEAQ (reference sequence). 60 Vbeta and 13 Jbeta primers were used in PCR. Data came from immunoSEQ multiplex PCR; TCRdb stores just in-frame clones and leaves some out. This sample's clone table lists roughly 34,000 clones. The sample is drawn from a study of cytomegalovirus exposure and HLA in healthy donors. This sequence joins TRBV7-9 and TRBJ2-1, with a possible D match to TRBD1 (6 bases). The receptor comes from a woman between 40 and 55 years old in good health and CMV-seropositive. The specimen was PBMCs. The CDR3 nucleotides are TGTGCCAGCAGCGTTACAGGGCCTCTGTTCTTC. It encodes CASSVTGPLFF.